Below, 16 T cell receptor beta chains from the same sample are listed, as sequenced in a study of Ad26.COV2.S vaccination and SARS-CoV-2 variants. Sequenced by immunoSEQ multiplex PCR; TCRdb stores in-frame clones only, minus some. The sample includes nearly 400,000 clones, around 89% of them seen just once. As to treatment: about 20 received Ad26.COV2.S at low or high dose, single or two shots; 5 received placebo; per-sample allocation not given. All samples were drawn on day 63, counting from the first vaccine or placebo injection. This material consisted of peripheral blood, taken in a trial of Ad26.COV2.S vaccine versus placebo. These receptors came from a person between 18 and 65 years old who received the Ad26.COV2.S COVID-19 vaccine or a placebo.

This chain links TRBV19 with TRBJ1-2; TRBD1 matches at 9 bases. The length of the CDR3 is 13 residues. The V gene end was trimmed by 10 bases and the J gene end by 4 bases; junction bases not matched to a gene: 7. Germline-derived CDR1 and CDR2 are LNHDA and SQIVND (reference sequence). CDR3: CATGQDRGYGYTF. The CDR3 DNA sequence: TGTGCCACAGGTCAGGACAGGGGCTATGGCTACACCTTC.

This chain joins TRBV27 and TRBJ2-7; TRBD1 matches at 7 bases. V shed 5 bases, J shed 5 bases, and the junction held 9 bases outside the gene matches. Germline V gene data show CDR1 as MNHEY and CDR2 as SMNVEV (reference sequence). The CDR3 is 14 residues long. Here the CDR3 reads CASSLGTVGHEQYF. The CDR3, as DNA: TGTGCCAGCAGTCTCGGGACAGTCGGCCACGAGCAGTACTTC.

V and J are TRBV28 and TRBJ2-2; tentatively, D is TRBD2 (5 bases). CDR1 and CDR2 from the germline V gene are MDHEN and SYDVKM. Deletions cut 7 bases from V and 5 bases from J, with 17 bases between. The CDR3 spans 15 residues. The CDR3 DNA reads TGTGCCAGCACCGACTCGATGGGAGCGACCGGGGAGCTGTTTTTT. This sequence encodes CASTDSMGATGELFF.

Of note for this clone: The same CDR3 is also encoded by other DNA sequences in this sample. The CDR3 reads CASSLEGSYEQYF. Here the CDR3 DNA reads TGCGCCAGCAGCTTGGAAGGTTCCTACGAGCAGTACTTC. The chain has TRBV5-1 and TRBJ2-7, with D unclear. This CDR3 region has 13 residues. Trimming shortened V by 0 bases and J by 1 base, and 5 bases separated the two germline ends. The germline gives CDR1 SGHRS, CDR2 YFSETQ.

The rearrangement joins TRBV2 to TRBJ2-1; no definite D call. From germline, CDR1 is SNHLY and CDR2 FYNNEI. CDR3 length: 11 residues. The V and J ends lost 9 bases and 10 bases respectively, with 13 bases between them. The CDR3, as DNA: TGTGCCAGTGCGCAGGACGGCGAGCAGTTCTTC. Its protein is CASAQDGEQFF. The whole variable domain, filled in from reference TRBV2 and TRBJ2-1, reads EPEVTQTPSHQVTQMGQEVILRCVPISNHLYFYWYRQILGQKVEFLVSFYNNEISEKSEIFDDQFSVERPDGSNFTLKIRSTKLEDSAMYFCASAQDGEQFFGPGTRLTVL.

The V call is TRBV27, the J call TRBJ1-6; 8 bases match TRBD1. Germline V CDR1 and CDR2: MNHEY, SMNVEV (reference sequence). This CDR3 spans 14 amino acids. Trimming removed 2 bases from V and 7 bases from J; junction bases left unmatched: 1. CDR3 in amino acids: CASSLRQGNSPLHF. The DNA of the CDR3 is TGTGCCAGCAGTTTACGACAGGGGAATTCACCCCTCCACTTT.

The chain is built from TRBV30 and TRBJ2-1, with D possibly being TRBD1 (5 bases). Looked up from germline, CDR1 is GTSNPN and CDR2 is SVGIG (reference sequence). Trimming stripped 1 base from V and 4 bases from J, with 8 bases between. CDR3 length equals 13 residues. CDR3 protein: CAWSGQGYNEQFF. DNA for the CDR3: TGTGCCTGGAGTGGCCAGGGATACAATGAGCAGTTCTTC.

V and J are TRBV30 and TRBJ2-2; the D gene is possibly TRBD1 (7 bases). Trimming cost V 3 bases and J 1 base, with 15 bases left between them. This CDR3 spans 16 amino acids. Germline V lookup: CDR1 GTSNPN, CDR2 SVGIG (reference sequence). The CDR3 protein is CAWRIGGTVNTGELFF. The CDR3 nucleotides are TGTGCCTGGAGGATCGGCGGGACAGTGAACACCGGGGAGCTGTTTTTT.

The chain couples TRBV18 to TRBJ2-5; 7 nucleotides line up with TRBD1. This CDR3 has 14 residues. Losses at the gene ends were 3 bases for V and 7 bases for J; bases not matched to a gene: 8. CDR1 and CDR2 from the germline V gene are KGHSH and LQKENI. In DNA, the CDR3 is TGTGCCAGCTCACCGGGACAGTCGCCGGGGACCCAGTACTTC. It encodes CASSPGQSPGTQYF.

The chain links TRBV5-6 to TRBJ2-7, with TRBD1 identical over 12 bases. CDR1 and CDR2 (germline): SGHDT, YYEEEE. The junction had 6 bases not matched to a gene; V was cut back by 4 bases and J by 7 bases. The CDR3 extends over 14 amino acids. CDR3 region: CASSPGQGAREQYF. The CDR3 DNA sequence: TGTGCCAGCAGCCCGGGACAGGGGGCGAGGGAGCAGTACTTC. Filled out from reference TRBV5-6 and TRBJ2-7, the complete variable domain reads DAGVTQSPTHLIKTRGQQVTLRCSPKSGHDTVSWYQQALGQGPQFIFQYYEEEERQRGNFPDRFSGHQFPNYSSELNVNALLLGDSALYLCASSPGQGAREQYFGPGTRLTVT.

This chain uses TRBV7-2 with TRBJ2-1; no clear D. The germline V and J ends were trimmed by 2 bases and 0 bases, with 8 bases remaining between them. CDR3 length equals 15 residues. The germline V gene encodes CDR1 SGHTA and CDR2 FQGNSA. DNA for the CDR3: TGTGCCAGCAGCTTAAGTGTACGCTCCTACAATGAGCAGTTCTTC. Translating gives CASSLSVRSYNEQFF.

This clone is a singleton in its sample. J is TRBJ2-2 and V is TRBV5-1; D uncertain. The CDR3 contains 13 residues. Germline CDR1 is SGHRS and CDR2 is YFSETQ. V shed 1 base and J shed 4 bases, with 5 bases lying between them. The DNA of the CDR3 is TGCGCCAGCAGCTTGAAAGCCACCGGGGAGCTGTTTTTT. This translates into CASSLKATGELFF. The full variable domain, in which reference TRBV5-1 and TRBJ2-2 provide the parts outside the CDR3, is KAGVTQTPRYLIKTRGQQVTLSCSPISGHRSVSWYQQTPGQGLQFLFEYFSETQRNKGNFPGRFSGRQFSNSRSEMNVSTLELGDSALYLCASSLKATGELFFGEGSRLTVL.

The V gene is TRBV3-1 (or the pseudogene TRBV3-2), the J gene TRBJ1-2; D is possibly TRBD1 (6 bases). Germline V gives CDR1 LGHDT, CDR2 YNNKEL (reference sequence). The CDR3 has 15 residues. Trimming took off 1 base at V and 2 bases at J, with 11 bases between the two ends. CDR3 DNA: TGTGCCAGCAGCCAAGCATCCAGGGGCAACTATGGCTACACCTTC. It yields the protein CASSQASRGNYGYTF.

V is TRBV2 and J is TRBJ2-7; 7 positions agree with TRBD2. The V and J ends lost 4 bases and 6 bases, in that order; junction bases with no gene match: 15. The CDR3 sequence is 16 residues long. Per the germline V gene, CDR1 is SNHLY and CDR2 is FYNNEI. The CDR3 region is CASSGNRGRGRSEQYF. In DNA form, the CDR3 reads TGTGCCAGCAGTGGGAATCGCGGGAGAGGTCGTAGCGAGCAGTACTTC.

The rearrangement links TRBV5-4 to TRBJ2-7, with a possible D match to TRBD2 (6 bases). Per the germline V gene, CDR1 is SGHNT and CDR2 is YYREEE (reference sequence). This CDR3 spans 14 amino acids. V was cut by 0 bases and J by 2 bases, with 9 bases left in between. The CDR3 DNA reads as TGTGCCAGCAGCTTGGGCGGGGCCCCCTACGAGCAGTACTTC. It is translated as CASSLGGAPYEQYF.

V and J are TRBV6-2 or TRBV6-3 and TRBJ1-5; 7 nucleotides align to TRBD1. The CDR3 contains 12 residues. In germline, CDR1 is MNHEY, CDR2 SVGEGT. The ends lost 5 bases at V and 6 bases at J; junction bases unmatched: 1. This CDR3 reads CASSRQGQPQHF. Written as DNA, the CDR3 is TGTGCCAGCAGTAGACAGGGTCAGCCCCAGCATTTT.